The 5 T cell receptor beta chains below all came from one sample that was sequenced in a study of T cells in Graves' hyperthyroidism and ophthalmopathy. Using RNA transcripts as the source, TCR beta CDR3 regions were amplified. The study used the HTBI primer set for a first-round RT-PCR of the TCR CDR3. TCRdb reprocessed the multiplex PCR reads with MiXCR, giving one entry per CDR3 protein. Of fewer than 850,000 distinct CDR3 sequences in the sample, 17% were seen once. The specimen sequenced was blood. The receptors were gathered from a man aged 50 to 60 with Graves' hyperthyroidism.

At least ten counts were recorded for this clonotype. The gene calls are TRBV6-6 and TRBJ1-1; D is ambiguous. CDR1 MNHNY and CDR2 SVGAGI come from the germline V gene (reference sequence). V lost 0 bases to trimming and J lost 3 bases, with 11 bases between them. The CDR3 runs to 15 residues. CDR3 sequence (DNA): TGTGCCAGCAGTTACTCGAATTGGAAGTACACTGAAGCTTTCTTT. This translates into CASSYSNWKYTEAFF.

This clonotype came up a few times. The CDR3 spells CASSVVGTEQFF. The DNA of the CDR3 is TGTGCCAGCAGCGTAGTGGGGACAGAGCAGTTCTTC. J is TRBJ2-1 and V is TRBV9; possible D gene TRBD1, 6 bases. This CDR3 is 12 amino acids long. Per germline, CDR1 SGDLS and CDR2 YYNGEE. V gave up 0 bases and J gave up 10 bases, with 8 bases separating them. The variable domain in full, with the rest retrieved from reference TRBV9 and TRBJ2-1, is DSGVTQTPKHLITATGQRVTLRCSPRSGDLSVYWYQQSLDQGLQFLIQYYNGEERAKGNILERFSAQQFPDLHSELNLSSLELGDSALYFCASSVVGTEQFFGPGTRLTVL.

This clonotype has ten or more counts. V and J are TRBV19 and TRBJ2-1; the D is unclear. Germline CDR1 is LNHDA and CDR2 is SQIVND (reference sequence). CDR3 length equals 13 residues. V shed 3 bases and J shed 5 bases, with 8 bases lying between them. The CDR3 nucleotides read TGTGCCAGTAGTATGGGTGGGGACAATGAGCAGTTCTTC. The encoded protein is CASSMGGDNEQFF.

The V and J genes are TRBV3-1 and TRBJ2-4, with D unresolved. CDR3 length: 15 residues. The ends were cut back, 3 bases at V and 5 bases at J, with 14 bases in the middle. In germline, CDR1 is LGHDT, CDR2 YNNKEL (reference sequence). The CDR3 region is CASSQRSVSQNIQYF. The CDR3 nucleotides are TGTGCCAGCAGCCAGAGATCTGTATCCCAAAACATTCAGTACTTC. Together with reference TRBV3-1 and TRBJ2-4, the CDR3 gives the full variable domain: DTAVSQTPKYLVTQMGNDKSIKCEQNLGHDTMYWYKQDSKKFLKIMFSYNNKELIINETVPNRFSPKSPDKAHLNLHINSLELGDSAVYFCASSQRSVSQNIQYFGAGTRLSVL.

This clonotype was observed many times. The chain carries TRBV6-1 and TRBJ1-2; possibly TRBD1 for D (5 bases). V shed 6 bases and J shed 5 bases, with 22 bases lying between them. This CDR3 contains 16 residues. The V gene's germline CDR1 is MNHNS and CDR2 SASEGT. The CDR3 coding sequence is TGTGCCAGCAGCCGACAAAGCGTCGGGGGAAAGTATGGCTACACCTTC. Its translation is CASSRQSVGGKYGYTF.